These 18 T cell receptor beta chains were all obtained from the same sample, sequenced in a study of CD8+ T cells in alopecia areata. Pooled cutaneous lymph node cells were sorted using CD4, CD8alpha, NKG2D, NKG2ACE and other markers. The authors extracted RNA and reverse transcribed it into cDNA as the sequencing template. Sequencing was performed with immunoSEQ multiplex PCR; in TCRdb, only in-frame clones are kept and a portion is missing. Observed in the sample are around 290,000 clones, none of them singletons. Sequenced material: CD4+ T cells sorted from a lymph node. The receptors derive from a C3H/HeJ mouse with alopecia areata. The MHC haplotype recorded for the strain is H2-k.

Details on this clone: Mouse gene names apply. The CDR3 end is not reached by the read, which stops 4 residues before it; the germline J gene fills it in. Other nucleotide sequences in the sample specify the same CDR3. This sequence joins TRBV13-2 and TRBJ2-1; 8 bases agree with TRBD2. CDR1 and CDR2 from the germline V gene are NNHNN and SYGAGS (reference sequence). The CDR3 spans 14 residues. Germline trimming cut 1 base from V and 4 bases from J; bases unmatched to any gene: 1. The CDR3 here is CASGDYWGYAEQFF. The CDR3 DNA, read in part, is TGTGCCAGCGGTGATTACTGGGGGTATGCT.

This clone was seen at least ten times. Genes and germline are mouse. The CDR3 end is not reached by the read, which stops 4 residues before it; the germline J gene fills it in. Other DNA sequences in this specimen translate into the identical CDR3. V usage is TRBV13-1 and J usage is TRBJ1-2, with D possibly matching TRBD1 (5 bases). The germline gives CDR1 NSHNY, CDR2 SYGAGN. Trimming stripped 2 bases from V and 1 base from J, with 6 bases between. The CDR3 length is 13 residues. The CDR3 loop is CASSEDRNSDYTF. CDR3 DNA, as far as it was read: TGTGCCAGCAGTGAAGACAGAAACTCC.

As for this clone: The gene names given are mouse names. The CDR3 end is not reached by the read, which stops 4 residues before it; the germline J gene fills it in. The V gene is TRBV1, the J gene TRBJ2-2; D is perhaps TRBD2 (6 bases). V lost 3 bases, J lost 4 bases, and 6 bases lay in between. Germline CDR1 and CDR2: NSQYPW and LRSPGD (reference sequence). The CDR3 has 13 residues. CDR3 DNA (partial): TGCACCTGCAGTGCCTGGGGCACCGGG. Its translation is CTCSAWGTG. In full, the CDR3 is CTCSAWGTGQLYF.

This clone was counted a few times. The genes and germline here are from mouse. The read terminates 4 residues ahead of where the CDR3 ends, so the germline J gene completes it. This CDR3 is also generated by other DNA sequences in the sample. The V call is TRBV5, the J call TRBJ2-7, with TRBD2 identical over 10 bases. This CDR3 spans 14 amino acids. Trimming removed 3 bases from V and 3 bases from J; junction bases left unmatched: 2. Germline V gene lookup returns CDR1 LGHNA and CDR2 YNLKQL (reference sequence). The CDR3 DNA, read in part, is TGTGCCAGCAGCCACCGGGACTGGGGCTAT. Protein product: CASSHRDWGY. In full, the CDR3 is CASSHRDWGYEQYF.

A word on this clone: Gene names are the mouse ones. The read comes to an end 4 residues before the CDR3 does, leaving the germline J gene to fill in the end. The V call is TRBV5, the J call TRBJ2-3; D is perhaps TRBD1 (6 bases). CDR1 is LGHNA, CDR2 YNLKQL, per germline (reference sequence). V was shortened by 1 base and J by 3 bases, with 8 bases between the two germline ends. This CDR3 comprises 14 residues. The CDR3 is CASSQAGDAETLYF. The sequenced CDR3 bases are TGTGCCAGCAGCCAAGCAGGGGACGCAGAA.

There are a few counts of this clone. Genes here carry mouse names. The read ends 4 residues early relative to the CDR3; the germline J gene fills the gap. Other DNA sequences in the sample encode the same CDR3. The chain links TRBV1 to TRBJ2-7; 11 nucleotides agree with TRBD2. CDR3 length equals 15 residues. Germline V gives CDR1 NSQYPW, CDR2 LRSPGD (reference sequence). CDR3 sequence: CTCSAPLGGRDEQYF. The covered CDR3 bases are TGCACCTGCAGTGCGCCACTGGGGGGGCGCGAT.

In this sample, this clone turned up a few times. Any gene name here is a mouse gene name. The read ends 4 residues early relative to the CDR3; the germline J gene fills the gap. V gene TRBV19 combines with J gene TRBJ1-2, with 8 positions matching TRBD1. The V gene's germline CDR1 is FNHDT and CDR2 SITEND (reference sequence). The ends lost 3 bases at V and 1 base at J; junction bases unmatched: 5. The CDR3 totals 15 residues. The CDR3 here is CASSTGGEENSDYTF. Partial CDR3 DNA: TGTGCCAGCAGTACAGGGGGCGAAGAAAACTCC.

A few counts support this clone. Mouse germline and gene names are used. The same CDR3 arises from other DNA sequences in this sample as well. CDR3 loop: CASSIPGGSYEQYF. The part of the CDR3 DNA that was read is TGTGCCAGCAGTATACCAGGGGGCTCCTAT. The J gene is TRBJ2-7, the V gene TRBV19; 7 bases agree with TRBD1. The read is 4 residues too short to cover the CDR3 end, so that end is filled in from the germline J gene. CDR1 is FNHDT, CDR2 SITEND, per germline (reference sequence). The CDR3 loop spans 14 amino acids. Trimming removed 1 base from V and 0 bases from J; junction bases left unmatched: 1.

This clone has a handful of counts. All gene names here are mouse names. CDR3 bases read: TGTGCCAGCAGTGATCCCCGGGACTGGGCGTTTAACCAAGAC. Translation: CASSDPRDWAFNQD. The full-length CDR3 reads as CASSDPRDWAFNQDTQYF. The gene calls are TRBV13-1 and TRBJ2-5; the match to TRBD2 covers 9 bases. The read terminates 4 residues before the CDR3 end, so the remaining end is supplied by the germline J gene. With V trimmed by 1 base and J by 0 bases, 9 bases remained unmatched. The CDR3 loop spans 18 amino acids. CDR1 NSHNY and CDR2 SYGAGN come from the germline V gene.

For this clone: Each gene name is a mouse one. The CDR3 end lies 4 residues beyond the end of the read and is filled in from the germline J gene. The V and J genes are TRBV13-3 and TRBJ2-2; a possible D gene is TRBD1 (5 bases). Looked up from germline, CDR1 is NNHDY and CDR2 is SYVADS. V was pared by 2 bases and J by 0 bases, with 8 bases between. This CDR3 region has 15 residues. The CDR3: CASSDRAANTGQLYF. The sequenced part of the CDR3 DNA is TGTGCCAGCAGTGACAGGGCGGCAAACACCGGG.

Remarks on this clone: Mouse germline and gene names are used. The read ends 4 residues before the CDR3 terminus; that terminus is restored from the germline J gene. The chain is built from TRBV13-2 and TRBJ2-5, with 9 bases lining up with TRBD2. The CDR3 contains 16 residues. Germline V gene data show CDR1 as NNHNN and CDR2 as SYGAGS (reference sequence). CDR3 DNA, as far as it was read: TGTGCCAGCGGTCCCCCCTCGACTGGGGGAGGAGAC. It translates to CASGPPSTGGGD. The complete CDR3 reads CASGPPSTGGGDTQYF.

With respect to this clone: All gene names here are mouse names. The read is 3 residues too short to cover the CDR3 end, so that end is filled in from the germline J gene. This sample includes further DNA sequences coding for the same CDR3. This chain uses TRBV5 with TRBJ1-6; D is uncertain. TRBJ1-6 is filed as an ORF, its function uncertain. This CDR3 contains 15 residues. Germline V gene data show CDR1 as LGHNA and CDR2 as YNLKQL (reference sequence). With 4 bases removed from V and 0 bases from J, the gap between germline ends came to 7 bases. The CDR3 sequence is CASSPDNSYNSPLYF. The sequenced CDR3 bases are TGTGCCAGCAGCCCAGATAATTCCTATAATTCGCCC.

About this clone itself: Genes here carry mouse names. The read terminates 4 residues before the CDR3 end, so the remaining end is supplied by the germline J gene. The chain employs TRBV5 and TRBJ2-2; 12 bases are a match to TRBD1. V shed 4 bases, J shed 3 bases, and the junction held 3 bases outside the gene matches. Per the germline V gene, CDR1 is LGHNA and CDR2 is YNLKQL (reference sequence). The CDR3 contains 16 residues. The covered CDR3 bases are TGTGCCAGCAGCCCCCGGGACAGGGGGCACACCGGG. This sequence encodes CASSPRDRGHTG. The CDR3 in its entirety is CASSPRDRGHTGQLYF.

This clone has only a few counts. The genes and germline here are from mouse. The read terminates 4 residues ahead of where the CDR3 ends, so the germline J gene completes it. This chain uses TRBV13-1 with TRBJ2-2, with 9 bases matching TRBD1. V trimming: 5 bases; J trimming: 4 bases; junction bases outside the gene matches: 3. This CDR3 spans 14 amino acids. The germline V gene has CDR1 NSHNY and CDR2 SYGAGN. CDR3 DNA, as far as it was read: TGTGCCAGCAGGGTACAGGGGGCCACCGGG. Translation: CASRVQGATG. The whole CDR3 is CASRVQGATGQLYF.

The sample holds a few counts of this clone. The genes are named according to mouse. The CDR3 end lies 4 residues beyond the end of the read and is filled in from the germline J gene. V and J are TRBV13-2 and TRBJ2-7, with 12 nucleotides matching TRBD2. The CDR3 covers 15 residues. Germline V gene sequence: CDR1 NNHNN, CDR2 SYGAGS (reference sequence). The CDR3 protein is CASGGRLGGRDEQYF. Incomplete CDR3 DNA: TGTGCCAGCGGTGGCCGACTGGGGGGGCGCGAT.

This clone turned up a few times. Gene names follow the mouse nomenclature. The CDR3 goes on 3 residues after the read ends, and that part is filled in from the germline J gene. The chain uses TRBV19 and TRBJ1-6; maybe TRBD1 (6 bases). TRBJ1-6 is placed among ORFs of uncertain function. V lost 5 bases and J lost 0, with 15 bases in between. The CDR3 runs to 17 residues. Germline lookup yields CDR1 FNHDT and CDR2 SITEND (reference sequence). The CDR3: CASSPRTAYSYNSPLYF. CDR3 DNA (partial): TGTGCCAGCAGCCCACGGACAGCCTATTCCTATAATTCGCCC.

This clone was counted many times. Here the gene names and germline are mouse. The read ends 4 residues shy of where the CDR3 ends; the end is completed using the germline J gene. This CDR3 is also generated by other DNA sequences in the sample. This chain uses TRBV5 with TRBJ2-1, with TRBD2 identical over 11 bases. V lost 1 base to trimming and J lost 5 bases; unmatched junction nucleotides: 1. Germline V gene lookup returns CDR1 LGHNA and CDR2 YNLKQL (reference sequence). The CDR3 length is 15 residues. The sequenced CDR3 bases are TGTGCCAGCAGCCAAGTGGGACTGGGGGATGCT. Its translation is CASSQVGLGDA. The CDR3 reads in full as CASSQVGLGDAEQFF.

This clone has only a few counts. Gene names and germline refer to mouse. The read gets to within 4 residues of the CDR3 end, and the germline J gene fills in the rest. The gene calls are TRBV13-2 and TRBJ2-1; TRBD1 aligns across 9 bases. The ends lost 5 bases at V and 2 bases at J; junction bases unmatched: 5. Germline lookup yields CDR1 NNHNN and CDR2 SYGAGS (reference sequence). The length of the CDR3 is 15 residues. The CDR3 protein is CASGADRGDYAEQFF. The sequenced part of the CDR3 DNA is TGTGCCAGCGGCGCCGACAGGGGGGACTATGCT.